Listed here are 12 T cell receptor beta chains from one sample, sequenced in a study of blood T cell repertoires in COVID-19. The assay was immunoSEQ multiplex PCR, and TCRdb's table has in-frame clones only and misses some. The sample gives about 240,000 clones, around 88% of which show up once; around 2.9% is in the top ten. The sample comprised peripheral blood. The source is a woman aged 30 to 39 who had recovered from COVID-19.

This chain connects TRBV5-1 to TRBJ2-1, with a possible D match to TRBD1 (6 bases). CDR1 is SGHRS and CDR2 is YFSETQ in the germline V gene. The ends were cut back, 4 bases at V and 1 base at J, with 15 bases in the middle. The CDR3 covers 16 residues. The CDR3 region has the DNA TGCGCCAGCAGCCGATTTAGCAGGGGATCCTACAATGAGCAGTTCTTC. Protein sequence: CASSRFSRGSYNEQFF.

This chain uses TRBV13 with TRBJ2-1; the match to TRBD2 covers 8 bases. The CDR3 sequence is 15 residues long. Per germline, CDR1 PRHDT and CDR2 FYEKMQ (reference sequence). V lost 0 bases, J lost 7 bases, and 5 bases stayed unmatched. The CDR3 region is CASSLGGGATNEQFF. The CDR3, as DNA: TGTGCCAGCAGCTTAGGCGGGGGGGCCACTAATGAGCAGTTCTTC.

The chain combines TRBV5-1 with TRBJ2-3; 11 bases match TRBD2. The CDR3 extends over 16 amino acids. Germline CDR1 and CDR2: SGHRS and YFSETQ. After removal of 4 bases from V and 1 base from J, the junction contained 5 bases not matched to a gene. CDR3 sequence: CASSPKTSGGTDTQYF. DNA of the CDR3: TGCGCCAGCAGCCCCAAGACTAGCGGGGGCACAGATACGCAGTATTTT.

The chain couples TRBV29-1 to TRBJ2-5, with D possibly TRBD2 on 6 matching bases. Per the germline V gene, CDR1 is SQVTM and CDR2 is ANQGSEA. This CDR3 is built from 14 residues. V gave up 6 bases and J gave up 2 bases, with 16 bases separating them. CDR3 sequence (DNA): TGCAGCGTGAGTGATGGCGGGAAACAAGAGACCCAGTACTTC. This sequence encodes CSVSDGGKQETQYF.

The CDR3 protein is CASGRGEAFF. Here the CDR3 DNA reads TGTGCCAGCGGCCGAGGGGAAGCTTTCTTT. J is TRBJ1-1 and V is TRBV6-5; D is unresolved. Germline CDR1 reads MNHEY; CDR2 reads SVGAGI. The CDR3 is made up of 10 amino acids. V lost 8 bases, J lost 8 bases, and 9 bases lay in between.

This clone was observed a few times. The chain is built from TRBV25-1 and TRBJ2-7; TRBD1 aligns across 8 bases. J lost 5 bases, V lost 0 bases, and 9 bases had no gene match. CDR1 is MGHDK and CDR2 is SYGVNS in the germline V gene. The CDR3 is 16 amino acids. CDR3 in DNA: TGTGCCAGCAGTGAATATGGAGCAGGGGGCCTACACGAGCAGTACTTC. Translating gives CASSEYGAGGLHEQYF.

The rearrangement uses TRBV6-5 and TRBJ1-2; perhaps TRBD1 as D (5 bases). The CDR3 length is 13 residues. In germline, CDR1 is MNHEY, CDR2 SVGAGI. Between the trimmed V and J ends, which lost 6 bases and 6 bases, there was a span of 14 bases. The CDR3 spells CASSPRWGDGYTF. The CDR3 bases are TGTGCCAGCAGCCCCCGATGGGGCGATGGCTACACCTTC.

The rearrangement links TRBV7-8 to TRBJ1-5, with 7 bases identical to TRBD1. The J segment lost 2 bases and the V segment lost 5 bases, leaving 12 bases of the junction unmatched. The CDR3 loop spans 17 amino acids. Germline assignment: CDR1 SGHVS and CDR2 FQNEAQ. This CDR3 is CASSPRQGGWGNQPQHF. DNA for the CDR3: TGTGCCAGCAGCCCGCGACAGGGCGGGTGGGGCAATCAGCCCCAGCATTTT.

This clone was found a few times. The chain has TRBV12-3 or TRBV12-4 and TRBJ2-7, with D maybe TRBD1 (6 bases). This CDR3 spans 13 amino acids. The ends were cut back, 0 bases at V and 5 bases at J, with 8 bases in the middle. CDR3 nucleotides: TGTGCCAGCAGTTTAGCCGGGGACAACGAGCAGTACTTC. Protein sequence: CASSLAGDNEQYF.

V and J are TRBV7-2 and TRBJ2-3; 11 positions match TRBD2. Germline CDR1 is SGHTA and CDR2 is FQGNSA. V trimming: 1 base; J trimming: 5 bases; junction bases outside the gene matches: 8. This CDR3 comprises 17 residues. CDR3 DNA: TGTGCCAGCAGCTTAGTGGGTAGCGGGGGGGCCGGAGATACGCAGTATTTT. Protein product: CASSLVGSGGAGDTQYF.

The rearrangement joins TRBV18 to TRBJ2-1; 12 bases align to TRBD2. CDR3 length: 13 residues. Unmatched junction bases numbered 1, after V lost 5 bases and J lost 8 bases. Germline V gene lookup returns CDR1 KGHSH and CDR2 LQKENI. The CDR3 nucleotides are TGTGCCAGCTCAGGACTAGCGGGGTATGAGCAGTTCTTC. Amino acid sequence: CASSGLAGYEQFF.

This rearrangement joins TRBV7-8 to TRBJ2-5; no clear D gene. Germline V gives CDR1 SGHVS, CDR2 FQNEAQ. Between the trimmed V and J ends, which lost 2 bases and 0 bases, there was a span of 4 bases. CDR3 size: 13 residues. Here the CDR3 DNA reads TGTGCCAGCAGCTTATCCGACCAAGAGACCCAGTACTTC. Its protein is CASSLSDQETQYF.